The entry below describes one T cell receptor (beta chain). Its target is not known. This sequence may be a read error, since a much larger clone differs from it by one base. The blood RNA (from unsorted whole blood) was obtained, and germline DNA was also extracted. Treatment-naive at the time, the patients had chronic HBV infection. These data originate in a study of tumor-infiltrating lymphocytes in primary liver carcinoma. Study in general: Spanning 4.2 to 10 cm, the tumors were T1-T3 N0M0. Findings and limits, study-wide: Unsorted bulk samples meant CD4+ and CD8+ repertoires went uncompared. It was in tumors, not blood, that the top-250-clone fraction was significantly higher (p = 0.039).

The CDR3 sequence is 15 residues long. Total RNA amounting to about 520 ng was the source from which TCR beta cDNA was made with a constant-region primer. Each TCR beta library was derived from three nested multiplex PCR rounds that employed slightly modified ARM-PCR. The two initial PCR rounds, about 9 cycles each, used TRBV1-TRBV30 forward and C-beta reverse primers. TCRdb recomputed calls from the multiplex PCR reads with MiXCR, one row per CDR3 protein. The profile shows about 320,000 distinct CDR3 sequences, approximately 65% of them singletons. The material sequenced was peripheral blood. This chain uses TRBV12-3 or TRBV12-4 with TRBJ2-1, with TRBD2 matching 12 bases. The sequence was obtained from a man in his forties with primary liver carcinoma and hepatitis B virus infection. In DNA, the CDR3 is TGTGCCAGCAGTTTAGGGACTAGCGGGACCAATGAGCAGCTCTTC. Encoded protein: CASSLGTSGTNEQLF.